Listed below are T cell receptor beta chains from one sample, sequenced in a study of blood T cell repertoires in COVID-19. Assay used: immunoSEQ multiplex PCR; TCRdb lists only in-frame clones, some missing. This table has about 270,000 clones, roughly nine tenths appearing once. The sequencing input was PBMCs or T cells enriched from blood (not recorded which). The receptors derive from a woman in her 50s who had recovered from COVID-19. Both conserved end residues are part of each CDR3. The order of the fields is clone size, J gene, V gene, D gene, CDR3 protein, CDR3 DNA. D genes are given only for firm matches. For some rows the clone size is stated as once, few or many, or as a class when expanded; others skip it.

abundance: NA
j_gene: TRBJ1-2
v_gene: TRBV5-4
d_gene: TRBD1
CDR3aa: CASSSGTDRGSSGGYTF
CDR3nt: TGTGCCAGCAGCTCGGGGACCGACAGGGGGAGCTCCGGCGGCTACACCTTC

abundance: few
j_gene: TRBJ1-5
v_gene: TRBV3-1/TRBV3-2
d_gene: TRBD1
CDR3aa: CASRDRDMGQPQHF
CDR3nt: TGTGCCAGCAGGGACAGGGATATGGGGCAGCCCCAGCATTTT

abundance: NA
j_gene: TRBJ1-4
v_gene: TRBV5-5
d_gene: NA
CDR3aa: CASSLQGNAEKLFF
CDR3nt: TGTGCCAGCAGCTTACAGGGAAATGCGGAAAAACTGTTTTTT

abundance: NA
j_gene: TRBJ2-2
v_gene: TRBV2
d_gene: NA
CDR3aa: CASQGTVLTGELFF
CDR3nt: TGTGCCAGTCAGGGGACGGTCCTAACTGGGGAGCTGTTTTTT

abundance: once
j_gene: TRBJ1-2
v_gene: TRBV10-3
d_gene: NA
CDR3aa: CAIWDSRGGYTF
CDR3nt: TGTGCCATCTGGGACTCGAGGGGTGGCTACACCTTC

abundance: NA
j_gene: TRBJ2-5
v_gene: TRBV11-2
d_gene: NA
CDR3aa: CASSVNGGRGQFLMQTQYF
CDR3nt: TGTGCCAGCAGCGTAAATGGGGGCCGAGGACAGTTCCTTATGCAGACCCAGTACTTC

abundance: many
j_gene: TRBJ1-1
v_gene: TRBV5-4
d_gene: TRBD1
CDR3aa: CASSYTGVGTEAFF
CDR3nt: TGTGCCAGCAGCTACACAGGGGTTGGAACTGAAGCTTTCTTT

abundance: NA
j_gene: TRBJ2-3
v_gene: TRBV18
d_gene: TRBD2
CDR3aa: CASSPPGLAGPTDTQYF
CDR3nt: TGTGCCAGCTCACCACCCGGTCTAGCGGGACCCACAGATACGCAGTATTTT

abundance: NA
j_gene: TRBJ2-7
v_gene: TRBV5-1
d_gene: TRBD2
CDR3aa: CASSEGLAGVGEQYF
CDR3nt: TGCGCCAGCAGCGAAGGACTAGCGGGAGTGGGCGAGCAGTACTTC

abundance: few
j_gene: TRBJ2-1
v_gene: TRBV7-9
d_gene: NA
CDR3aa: CASSLRQSYNEQFF
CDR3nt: TGTGCCAGCAGCTTGCGACAGTCCTACAATGAGCAGTTCTTC

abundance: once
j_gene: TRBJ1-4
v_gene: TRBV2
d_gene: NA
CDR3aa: CASRNRATNEKLFF
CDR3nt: TGTGCCAGCAGGAACAGGGCAACTAATGAAAAACTGTTTTTT

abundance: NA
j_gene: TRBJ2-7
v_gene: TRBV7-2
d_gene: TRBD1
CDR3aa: CASSLVGTGVNEQYF
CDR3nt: TGTGCCAGCAGCTTAGTAGGGACAGGGGTCAACGAGCAGTACTTC

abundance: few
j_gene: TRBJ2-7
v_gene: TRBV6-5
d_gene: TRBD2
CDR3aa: CASSRTSDPYEQYF
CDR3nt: TGTGCCAGCAGTCGGACTAGCGATCCCTACGAGCAGTACTTC

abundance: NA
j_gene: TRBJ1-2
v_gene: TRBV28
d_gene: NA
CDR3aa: CASSLKGGPLGYTF
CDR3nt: TGTGCCAGCAGTTTAAAGGGGGGGCCCTTGGGCTACACCTTC

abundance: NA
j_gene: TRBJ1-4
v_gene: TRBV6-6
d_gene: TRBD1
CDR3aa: CASRGGQGEKLFF
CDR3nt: TGTGCCAGCAGAGGCGGACAGGGTGAAAAACTGTTTTTT

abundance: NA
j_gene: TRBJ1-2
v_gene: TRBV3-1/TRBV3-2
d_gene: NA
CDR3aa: CASSRGGNYGYTF
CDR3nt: TGTGCCAGCAGCCGGGGGGGAAACTATGGCTACACCTTC

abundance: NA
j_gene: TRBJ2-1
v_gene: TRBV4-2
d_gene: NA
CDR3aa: CASSQVFVGGGYSNNEQFF
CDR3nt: TGTGCCAGCAGCCAAGTTTTTGTGGGAGGCGGTTATTCGAACAATGAGCAGTTCTTC

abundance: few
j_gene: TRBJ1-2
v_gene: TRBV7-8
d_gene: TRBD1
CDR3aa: CASSFRDRGMDLHF
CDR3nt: TGTGCCAGCAGCTTCCGGGACAGGGGAATGGACTTACACTTC

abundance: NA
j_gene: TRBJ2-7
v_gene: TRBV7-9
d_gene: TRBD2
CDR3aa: CASSLFPGYGRASYEQYF
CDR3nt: TGTGCCAGCAGCTTATTCCCCGGGTACGGGAGGGCTTCCTACGAGCAGTACTTC

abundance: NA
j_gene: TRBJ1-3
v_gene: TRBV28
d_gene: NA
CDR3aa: CASSLNGAGNTIYF
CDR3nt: TGTGCCAGCAGTTTAAACGGGGCTGGAAACACCATATATTTT